These 22 T cell receptor beta chains came from one sample sequenced in a study of shared clonotypes between healthy human individuals. TCRdb's table, derived via immunoSEQ multiplex PCR, lists solely in-frame clones and lacks some. Of about 1 million clones detected, around 74% appear once; the ten largest clones hold approximately 1.5%. The sample taken for sequencing was memory CD4+ T cells sorted from blood. Regarding subset: CD45RA-negative fraction. The receptors were gathered from a man younger than 35 in good health.

The chain is built from TRBV6-5 and TRBJ2-7, with D possibly matching TRBD2 (7 bases). The length of the CDR3 is 15 residues. CDR1 is MNHEY and CDR2 is SVGAGI in the germline V gene. V lost 6 bases to trimming and J lost 6 bases, with 21 bases between them. The CDR3 coding sequence is TGTGCCAGCAGCCCCTGGAGCGGGACAAAGGGCGAGCAGTACTTC. This translates into CASSPWSGTKGEQYF.

The CDR3 loop reads CATTRGDTGNQPQHF. The CDR3 coding sequence is TGTGCCACCACGAGAGGAGACACCGGCAATCAGCCCCAGCATTTT. The chain couples TRBV28 to TRBJ1-5; D call uncertain. Germline lookup yields CDR1 MDHEN and CDR2 SYDVKM. The V end was cut by 10 bases, the J end by 2 bases, with 18 bases between. The CDR3 totals 15 residues.

The table lists this clone with a few counts. In nucleotides, the CDR3 is TGTGCCAGCACTTCCCGGGCCTCGAATTCACCCCTCCACTTT. It translates to CASTSRASNSPLHF. The chain has TRBV6-5 and TRBJ1-6; D remains unclear. CDR3 size: 14 residues. Between the trimmed V and J ends, which lost 7 bases and 7 bases, there was a span of 14 bases. CDR1 MNHEY and CDR2 SVGAGI come from the germline V gene.

This clone was seen only once. The genes are TRBV15 and TRBJ2-1; TRBD2 is a possible D gene (7 bases). V lost 11 bases and J lost 6, with 20 bases in between. Germline V gives CDR1 LNHNV, CDR2 YYDKDF (reference sequence). CDR3 length: 14 amino acids. DNA of the CDR3: TGTGCCTCTTCCCGGGGGGCACTTCGCAATGAGCAGTTCTTC. It yields the protein CASSRGALRNEQFF.

The rearrangement links TRBV6-1 to TRBJ2-7; 10 bases fit TRBD1. The CDR3 is 14 amino acids. With 3 bases clipped from V and 6 bases from J, the junction kept 5 bases outside the gene matches. CDR1 and CDR2 from the germline V gene are MNHNS and SASEGT. As DNA, the CDR3 is TGTGCCAGCAGTGAGTCCAGGACAGGGGGCGAGCAGTACTTC. It translates to CASSESRTGGEQYF.

The chain recombines TRBV5-5 with TRBJ2-5; the match to TRBD2 covers 14 bases. Germline CDR1 is SGHKS and CDR2 is YYEKEE (reference sequence). The CDR3 totals 18 residues. V dropped 4 bases and J dropped 0; count of bases not matched to a gene: 8. The CDR3: CASSAGLAGGAYQETQYF. Here the CDR3 DNA reads TGTGCCAGCAGCGCCGGACTAGCGGGGGGTGCGTACCAAGAGACCCAGTACTTC.

This chain connects TRBV4-2 to TRBJ1-2; 9 bases align to TRBD1. The CDR3 consists of 14 residues. After removal of 4 bases from V and 8 bases from J, the junction contained 8 bases not matched to a gene. Germline V gene lookup returns CDR1 LGHNA and CDR2 YNFKEQ. CDR3 in amino acids: CASSLLGTGQGYTF. The CDR3 DNA follows: TGTGCCAGCAGCCTCCTCGGGACAGGGCAAGGCTACACCTTC.

This chain joins TRBV19 and TRBJ2-1; TRBD1 might be the D (6 bases). Trimming cost V 6 bases and J 4 bases, with 13 bases left between them. CDR1 and CDR2 from the germline V gene are LNHDA and SQIVND (reference sequence). The CDR3 runs to 14 residues. The CDR3 bases are TGTGCCAGTAGCCCGAAACAGGGTTACAATGAGCAGTTCTTC. It specifies CASSPKQGYNEQFF.

V and J are TRBV7-8 and TRBJ1-1, with 7 bases identical to TRBD1. Losses at the gene ends were 2 bases for V and 5 bases for J; bases not matched to a gene: 5. The CDR3 runs 14 residues. Germline V gene sequence: CDR1 SGHVS, CDR2 FQNEAQ. The CDR3 coding sequence is TGTGCCAGCAGCTTACCGCAGGGGGGGACTGAAGCTTTCTTT. This translates into CASSLPQGGTEAFF.

The chain recombines TRBV15 with TRBJ2-2, with D hard to call. CDR1 is LNHNV, CDR2 YYDKDF, per germline (reference sequence). Trimming took off 0 bases at V and 6 bases at J, with 8 bases between the two ends. The CDR3 is 14 residues long. The CDR3: CATSRDHGAGELFF. In DNA, the CDR3 is TGTGCCACCAGCAGAGATCATGGCGCCGGGGAGCTGTTTTTT.

This clone was detected once. The chain uses TRBV4-2 and TRBJ1-5, with D possibly TRBD1 on 6 matching bases. From germline, CDR1 is LGHNA and CDR2 YNFKEQ. V was pared by 0 bases and J by 5 bases, with 11 bases between. This CDR3 is built from 15 residues. The CDR3 loop is CASSQDRGAHQPQHF. In nucleotides, the CDR3 is TGTGCCAGCAGCCAAGATAGGGGGGCACATCAGCCCCAGCATTTT.

As concerns this clone: This sample also contains other DNA sequences that code for the same CDR3. The V call is TRBV5-1, the J call TRBJ2-1, with TRBD1 as a possible D gene (6 bases). Germline V CDR1 and CDR2: SGHRS, YFSETQ. The CDR3 totals 13 residues. V lost 1 base, J lost 7 bases, and 9 bases lay in between. The CDR3 nucleotides are TGCGCCAGCAGCTTGACAGGGCGGAATGAGCAGTTCTTC. It translates to CASSLTGRNEQFF.

The genes are TRBV25-1 and TRBJ2-5, with D possibly TRBD1 on 6 matching bases. CDR3 length: 15 amino acids. The germline V gene has CDR1 MGHDK and CDR2 SYGVNS. Trimming removed 2 bases from V and 4 bases from J, with 14 bases in between. CDR3 amino acids: CASSEPGTGRETQYF. For the CDR3, the DNA is TGTGCCAGCAGTGAACCGGGAACAGGGCGAGAGACCCAGTACTTC.

This clone was detected only a few times. The V gene is TRBV30, the J gene TRBJ1-3; 11 bases align to TRBD1. V dropped 0 bases and J dropped 3; count of bases not matched to a gene: 13. Germline CDR1 reads GTSNPN; CDR2 reads SVGIG (reference sequence). The CDR3 loop spans 19 amino acids. The CDR3 DNA sequence: TGTGCCTGGAGTGTACGAGGGACAGGGGGTCGAACTCATGGAAACACCATATATTTT. This codes for CAWSVRGTGGRTHGNTIYF.

The chain uses TRBV6-1 and TRBJ1-2; TRBD1 might be the D (6 bases). V was trimmed by 3 bases and J by 4 bases, leaving 15 bases between them. The CDR3 extends over 15 amino acids. In germline, CDR1 is MNHNS, CDR2 SASEGT. The DNA for the CDR3 is TGTGCCAGCAGTGAGGACAGATGGACATTCTATGGCTACACCTTC. This translates into CASSEDRWTFYGYTF.

V is TRBV5-1 and J is TRBJ2-5; perhaps TRBD2 as D (6 bases). This CDR3 has 14 residues. V lost 1 base and J lost 4, with 11 bases in between. CDR1 and CDR2 from the germline V gene are SGHRS and YFSETQ. This chain's CDR3 is CASSLRLGGETQYF. CDR3 in DNA: TGCGCCAGCAGCTTGAGACTAGGCGGAGAGACCCAGTACTTC.

The chain uses TRBV10-3 and TRBJ2-7; TRBD1 agrees at 8 bases. With V trimmed by 4 bases and J by 6 bases, 20 bases remained unmatched. Germline V lookup: CDR1 ENHRY, CDR2 SYGVKD. This CDR3 has 18 residues. CDR3 amino acids: CAISAGQGIRSLYGEQYF. The CDR3 coding sequence is TGTGCCATCAGTGCCGGACAGGGAATTCGGAGTTTGTATGGCGAGCAGTACTTC.

Only a few counts were recorded for this clone. This rearrangement joins TRBV2 to TRBJ1-4; 8 nucleotides line up with TRBD1. V gave up 4 bases and J gave up 3 bases; unmatched junction bases: 4. The CDR3 length is 15 residues. Germline loops: CDR1 SNHLY, CDR2 FYNNEI. The CDR3 coding sequence is TGTGCCAGCAGTGGACAGGGGAGAGCTAATGAAAAACTGTTTTTT. Protein sequence: CASSGQGRANEKLFF.

The V call is TRBV10-2, the J call TRBJ1-1, with D uncertain. The CDR3 runs to 13 residues. Germline V gene lookup returns CDR1 WSHSY and CDR2 SAAADI. V lost 2 bases and J lost 6, with 10 bases in between. CDR3 coding DNA: TGCGCCAGCAGTGAGATTAGGCGCTCTGAAGCTTTCTTT. It specifies CASSEIRRSEAFF.

As for this clone: A single base separates this from a much larger clone, so it may be a read error. The sample has other DNA sequences that encode this CDR3 too. V usage is TRBV6-5 and J usage is TRBJ1-2, with 7 positions matching TRBD1. The CDR3 runs 13 residues. J gave up 2 bases and V 5 bases, and 2 bases lay outside the gene matches. Germline V lookup: CDR1 MNHEY, CDR2 SVGAGI. The CDR3 bases are TGTGCCAGCAGTCCACAGGGGAACTATGGCTACACCTTC. Encoded protein: CASSPQGNYGYTF.

The chain has TRBV5-4 and TRBJ2-7, with 10 bases matching TRBD1. This CDR3 region has 14 residues. CDR1 and CDR2 from the germline V gene are SGHNT and YYREEE (reference sequence). V was clipped by 3 bases and J by 4 bases; unmatched bases: 4. CDR3 loop: CASSSRGQGYEQYF. The CDR3, as DNA: TGTGCCAGCAGCTCCAGGGGACAGGGGTACGAGCAGTACTTC.

V and J are TRBV2 and TRBJ1-5; D not certain. V dropped 7 bases and J dropped 5 bases, with 15 bases sitting between them. The V gene's germline CDR1 is SNHLY and CDR2 FYNNEI. CDR3 size: 14 residues. CDR3 protein: CASKALSKDQPQHF. In DNA form, the CDR3 reads TGTGCCAGCAAAGCCCTGTCAAAAGATCAGCCCCAGCATTTT.